This entry lists 25 T cell receptor beta chains sequenced from one sample in a study of blood T cell repertoires in COVID-19. Method: immunoSEQ multiplex PCR; TCRdb's copy keeps in-frame clones and lacks some. The data contain about 150,000 clones, about four fifths of them singletons. The source material was peripheral blood. The receptors were sampled from a woman of 80 years or more with acute or convalescent COVID-19.

This sequence joins TRBV30 and TRBJ1-1, with D possibly TRBD1 on 6 matching bases. Deletions cut 2 bases from V and 4 bases from J, with 11 bases between. The CDR3 has 13 amino acids. Germline CDR1 and CDR2: GTSNPN and SVGIG (reference sequence). DNA of the CDR3: TGTGCCTGGAGTACCAACAGGGCCACTGAAGCTTTCTTT. This gives the protein CAWSTNRATEAFF. Complete variable domain (other parts from reference TRBV30 and TRBJ1-1): SQTIHQWPATLVQPVGSPLSLECTVEGTSNPNLYWYRQAAGRGLQLLFYSVGIGQISSEVPQNLSASRPQDRQFILSSKKLLLSDSGFYLCAWSTNRATEAFFGQGTRLTVV.

This clone was counted a few times. The chain couples TRBV24-1 to TRBJ2-5, with 7 bases lining up with TRBD1. With V trimmed by 4 bases and J by 3 bases, 7 bases remained unmatched. This CDR3 is built from 15 residues. CDR1 and CDR2 (germline): KGHDR, SFDVKD. The CDR3 nucleotides read TGTGCCACCAGTGAGGAGAGGGGGCGCGAAGAGACCCAGTACTTC. Residues: CATSEERGREETQYF.

V is TRBV12-3 or TRBV12-4 and J is TRBJ1-5, with TRBD1 matching 9 bases. This CDR3 spans 12 amino acids. After removal of 4 bases from V and 8 bases from J, the junction contained 0 bases not matched to a gene. CDR3 DNA: TGTGCCAGCAGTTGGACAGGGGAGCCCCAGCATTTT. It yields the protein CASSWTGEPQHF.

This rearrangement joins TRBV18 to TRBJ1-1, with 8 bases lining up with TRBD1. Germline lookup yields CDR1 KGHSH and CDR2 LQKENI. The V and J ends lost 4 bases and 2 bases, in that order; junction bases with no gene match: 6. This CDR3 region has 15 residues. Here the CDR3 reads CASSRWTGSNTEAFF. The CDR3 DNA sequence: TGTGCCAGCTCACGTTGGACAGGGTCTAACACTGAAGCTTTCTTT.

The chain is built from TRBV5-1 and TRBJ2-3; 10 bases fit TRBD2. The germline V gene has CDR1 SGHRS and CDR2 YFSETQ. J lost 1 base, V lost 7 bases, and 9 bases had no gene match. The CDR3 runs 16 residues. CDR3 in DNA: TGCGCCAGCCGTTTATACGGACTAGCGGGCACAGATACGCAGTATTTT. As protein: CASRLYGLAGTDTQYF.

The chain couples TRBV29-1 to TRBJ2-1, with D possibly being TRBD2 (6 bases). The CDR3 spans 13 residues. V was trimmed by 3 bases and J by 4 bases, leaving 10 bases between them. Per the germline V gene, CDR1 is SQVTM and CDR2 is ANQGSEA. DNA for the CDR3: TGCAGCGTTGATAGGAGGGATTACAATGAGCAGTTCTTC. This codes for CSVDRRDYNEQFF.

The chain couples TRBV28 to TRBJ1-2, with TRBD1 matching over 9 bases. The germline V gene encodes CDR1 MDHEN and CDR2 SYDVKM. The ends lost 6 bases at V and 5 bases at J; junction bases unmatched: 7. The CDR3 spans 14 residues. The CDR3 spells CASSPDRGNYGYTF. CDR3 nucleotide sequence: TGTGCCAGCAGCCCCGACAGGGGGAATTATGGCTACACCTTC.

The chain employs TRBV7-3 and TRBJ1-2, with D uncertain. Deletions cut 5 bases from V and 1 base from J, with 17 bases between. The CDR3 is made up of 16 amino acids. Germline-derived CDR1 and CDR2 are SGHTA and FQGTGA. CDR3 amino acids: CASSLSRGFLNYGYTF. DNA for the CDR3: TGTGCCAGCAGCCTCTCGCGGGGTTTCCTTAACTATGGCTACACCTTC.

This clone was recorded only once. The chain employs TRBV7-9 and TRBJ2-1; the D gene is possibly TRBD2 (5 bases). This CDR3 has 14 amino acids. Trimming took 2 bases from V and 6 from J, leaving 11 bases between them. The germline V gene encodes CDR1 SEHNR and CDR2 FQNEAQ (reference sequence). The CDR3 sequence is CASSLTSTLNEQFF. The CDR3 bases are TGTGCCAGCAGCTTAACTAGTACCCTCAATGAGCAGTTCTTC.

This chain joins TRBV9 and TRBJ1-2; maybe TRBD1 (5 bases). There are 17 residues in the CDR3. Germline lookup yields CDR1 SGDLS and CDR2 YYNGEE. V was trimmed by 3 bases and J by 0 bases, leaving 18 bases between them. This CDR3 is CASSARSWGEANYGYTF. CDR3 nucleotide sequence: TGTGCCAGCAGCGCCAGATCGTGGGGGGAAGCTAACTATGGCTACACCTTC.

This clone was observed a single time. The rearrangement links TRBV19 to TRBJ2-1, with D uncertain. Trimming pared 3 bases from V and 5 bases from J, leaving 14 bases between. The CDR3 sequence is 15 residues long. CDR1 and CDR2 (germline): LNHDA, SQIVND (reference sequence). CDR3 loop: CASSISRLTHNEQFF. For the CDR3, the DNA is TGTGCCAGTAGTATCTCCAGACTTACCCACAATGAGCAGTTCTTC.

Of note for this clone: Mismatch with germline at one junction end may stem from a read error. Other nucleotide sequences from this sample produce the same CDR3. The chain links TRBV7-2 to TRBJ2-2, with 11 nucleotides matching TRBD2. CDR1 SGHTA and CDR2 FQGNSA come from the germline V gene. The CDR3 has 15 residues. The CDR3, as DNA: TGTGCCAGCAGCCTAGCGGGGGGAGACACCGGGGAGCTGTTTTTT. The encoded protein is CASSLAGGDTGELFF.

J is TRBJ2-6 and V is TRBV5-1; 7 nucleotides agree with TRBD1. With 0 bases clipped from V and 0 bases from J, the junction kept 6 bases outside the gene matches. This CDR3 has 18 residues. Germline loops: CDR1 SGHRS, CDR2 YFSETQ. CDR3 in amino acids: CASSLGPGGSSGANVLTF. The CDR3 nucleotides are TGCGCCAGCAGCTTGGGCCCAGGGGGAAGCTCTGGGGCCAACGTCCTGACTTTC.

The chain recombines TRBV12-3 or TRBV12-4 with TRBJ2-2; no definite D call. This CDR3 has 13 residues. Deletions cut 5 bases from V and 4 bases from J, with 8 bases between. The CDR3 loop is CASSLTRTGELFF. CDR3 coding DNA: TGTGCCAGCAGTCTAACGCGCACCGGGGAGCTGTTTTTT.

The CDR3, as DNA: TGTGCCAGTAGTATAGATGCTAGCGGGGGGCCCAAGTTCTTC. Translating gives CASSIDASGGPKFF. The V gene is TRBV19, the J gene TRBJ2-1; 11 bases fit TRBD2. Per the germline V gene, CDR1 is LNHDA and CDR2 is SQIVND (reference sequence). This CDR3 region has 14 residues. V shed 0 bases, J shed 14 bases, and the junction held 6 bases outside the gene matches.

The rearrangement links TRBV3-1 (or the pseudogene TRBV3-2) to TRBJ1-6, with TRBD1 matching over 7 bases. From germline, CDR1 is LGHDT and CDR2 YNNKEL (reference sequence). This CDR3 region has 16 residues. Unmatched junction bases numbered 4, after V lost 3 bases and J lost 2 bases. CDR3 DNA: TGTGCCAGCAGCCATAGGACAGGCACCTATAATTCACCCCTCCACTTT. It translates to CASSHRTGTYNSPLHF.

The CDR3 nucleotides read TGTGCCAGCAGAAAGCGAGGGCACTACGAGCAGTACTTC. Amino acids: CASRKRGHYEQYF. The rearrangement links TRBV28 to TRBJ2-7, with TRBD2 as a possible D gene (5 bases). V was cut by 6 bases and J by 3 bases, with 12 bases left in between. Germline V gene data show CDR1 as MDHEN and CDR2 as SYDVKM. There are 13 residues in the CDR3.

This chain connects TRBV7-3 to TRBJ2-5; the D is unclear. Germline V gene data show CDR1 as SGHTA and CDR2 as FQGTGA. This CDR3 comprises 14 residues. The V and J ends lost 1 base and 1 base respectively, with 7 bases between them. DNA for the CDR3: TGTGCCAGCAGCTTAAATGGCGGCCAAGAGACCCAGTACTTC. Its translation is CASSLNGGQETQYF.

This clone was found a few times. The genes are TRBV6-5 and TRBJ1-3; a weak D match, TRBD1 (6 bases). This CDR3 comprises 14 residues. The ends were cut back, 5 bases at V and 3 bases at J, with 11 bases in the middle. In germline, CDR1 is MNHEY, CDR2 SVGAGI. The CDR3 region is CASSRRGFGNTIYF. The CDR3 DNA reads as TGTGCCAGCAGTCGAAGGGGGTTTGGAAACACCATATATTTT.

The chain is built from TRBV24-1 and TRBJ2-3; D is possibly TRBD1 (5 bases). Germline loops: CDR1 KGHDR, CDR2 SFDVKD. V shed 5 bases and J shed 5 bases, with 13 bases lying between them. The CDR3 spans 14 residues. CDR3: CATSVRRGIDTQYF. The CDR3 bases are TGTGCCACCAGTGTTCGAAGGGGAATAGATACGCAGTATTTT.

This chain connects TRBV28 to TRBJ1-5, with 9 bases fitting TRBD1. Germline CDR1 MDHEN, CDR2 SYDVKM. This CDR3 has 14 residues. V lost 8 bases, J lost 6 bases, and 8 bases stayed unmatched. The CDR3 nucleotides are TGTGCCAGCCATACAGGGGGCATTGTTCAGCCCCAGCATTTT. Translation gives CASHTGGIVQPQHF. The variable domain in full, with the rest retrieved from reference TRBV28 and TRBJ1-5, is DVKVTQSSRYLVKRTGEKVFLECVQDMDHENMFWYRQDPGLGLRLIYFSYDVKMKEKGDIPEGYSVSREKKERFSLILESASTNQTSMYLCASHTGGIVQPQHFGDGTRLSIL.

This chain links TRBV5-1 with TRBJ2-7, with TRBD1 matching 7 bases. CDR1 and CDR2 from the germline V gene are SGHRS and YFSETQ. J was trimmed by 5 bases and V by 7 bases; bases with no gene match: 12. CDR3 size: 14 residues. CDR3 nucleotide sequence: TGCGCCAGCTATAATCCGACAGGGAGCAACGAGCAGTACTTC. Amino acids: CASYNPTGSNEQYF.

In its sample, this clone was seen a few times. The gene calls are TRBV7-8 and TRBJ1-5; the match to TRBD1 covers 7 bases. The CDR3 contains 14 residues. CDR1 and CDR2 (germline): SGHVS, FQNEAQ. V trimming: 3 bases; J trimming: 2 bases; junction bases outside the gene matches: 1. The CDR3 sequence: CASSFDRGNQPQHF. As DNA, the CDR3 is TGTGCCAGCAGCTTCGACAGGGGCAATCAGCCCCAGCATTTT.

J is TRBJ2-7 and V is TRBV2; maybe TRBD2 (6 bases). The V gene's germline CDR1 is SNHLY and CDR2 FYNNEI. Trimming stripped 6 bases from V and 4 bases from J, with 16 bases between. This CDR3 is built from 14 residues. This CDR3 reads CASRRGGTNYEQYF. In DNA form, the CDR3 reads TGTGCCAGCAGGCGGGGCGGGACCAATTACGAGCAGTACTTC. Supplemented by reference TRBV2 and TRBJ2-7, the full variable domain reads EPEVTQTPSHQVTQMGQEVILRCVPISNHLYFYWYRQILGQKVEFLVSFYNNEISEKSEIFDDQFSVERPDGSNFTLKIRSTKLEDSAMYFCASRRGGTNYEQYFGPGTRLTVT.

J is TRBJ2-2 and V is TRBV2; 7 bases fit TRBD2. V shed 2 bases, J shed 7 bases, and the junction held 7 bases outside the gene matches. This CDR3 contains 15 residues. CDR1 and CDR2 from the germline V gene are SNHLY and FYNNEI. DNA for the CDR3: TGTGCCAGCAGTGAAAAGGGAGGGCAGGTCGGGGAGCTGTTTTTT. It encodes CASSEKGGQVGELFF.